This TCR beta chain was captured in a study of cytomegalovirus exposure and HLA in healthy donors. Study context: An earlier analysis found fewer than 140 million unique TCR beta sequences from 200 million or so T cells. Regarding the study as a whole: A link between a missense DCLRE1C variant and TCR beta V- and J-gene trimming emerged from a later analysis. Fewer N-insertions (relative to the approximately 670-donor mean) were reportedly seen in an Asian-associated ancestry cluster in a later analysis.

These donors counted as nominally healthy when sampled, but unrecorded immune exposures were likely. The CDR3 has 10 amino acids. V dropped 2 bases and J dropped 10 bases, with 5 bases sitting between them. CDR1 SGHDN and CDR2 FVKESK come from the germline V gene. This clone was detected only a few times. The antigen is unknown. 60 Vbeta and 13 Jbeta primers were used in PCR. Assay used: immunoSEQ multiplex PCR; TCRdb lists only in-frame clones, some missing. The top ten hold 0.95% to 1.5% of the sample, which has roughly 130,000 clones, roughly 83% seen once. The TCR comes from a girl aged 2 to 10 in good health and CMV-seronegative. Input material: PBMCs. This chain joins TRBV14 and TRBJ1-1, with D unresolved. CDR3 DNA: TGTGCCAGCAGCCAACGGGGAGCTTTCTTT. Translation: CASSQRGAFF.